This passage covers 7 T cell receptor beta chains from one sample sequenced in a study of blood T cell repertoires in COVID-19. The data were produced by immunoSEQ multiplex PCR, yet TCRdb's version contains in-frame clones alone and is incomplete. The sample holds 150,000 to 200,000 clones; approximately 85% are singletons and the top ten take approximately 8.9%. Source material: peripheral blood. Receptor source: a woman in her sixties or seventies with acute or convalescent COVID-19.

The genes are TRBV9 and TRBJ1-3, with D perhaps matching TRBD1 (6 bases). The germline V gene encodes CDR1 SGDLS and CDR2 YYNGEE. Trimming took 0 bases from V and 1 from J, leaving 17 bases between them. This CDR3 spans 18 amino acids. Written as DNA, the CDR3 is TGTGCCAGCAGCGTAGAAGGCCCCCAGGGGAAATCTGGAAACACCATATATTTT. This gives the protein CASSVEGPQGKSGNTIYF. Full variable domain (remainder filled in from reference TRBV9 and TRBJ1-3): DSGVTQTPKHLITATGQRVTLRCSPRSGDLSVYWYQQSLDQGLQFLIQYYNGEERAKGNILERFSAQQFPDLHSELNLSSLELGDSALYFCASSVEGPQGKSGNTIYFGEGSWLTVV.

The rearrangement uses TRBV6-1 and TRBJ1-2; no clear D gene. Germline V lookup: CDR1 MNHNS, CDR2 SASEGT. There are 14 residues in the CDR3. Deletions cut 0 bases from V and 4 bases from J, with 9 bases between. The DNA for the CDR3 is TGTGCCAGCAGTGAAGCTGTGAGGCTCTATGGCTACACCTTC. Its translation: CASSEAVRLYGYTF.

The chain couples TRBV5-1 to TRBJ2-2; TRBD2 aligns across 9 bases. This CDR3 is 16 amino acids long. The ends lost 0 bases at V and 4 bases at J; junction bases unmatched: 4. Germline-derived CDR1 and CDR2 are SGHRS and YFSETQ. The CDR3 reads CASSLGAGGSTGELFF. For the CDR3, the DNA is TGCGCCAGCAGCTTGGGAGCGGGAGGCAGCACCGGGGAGCTGTTTTTT.

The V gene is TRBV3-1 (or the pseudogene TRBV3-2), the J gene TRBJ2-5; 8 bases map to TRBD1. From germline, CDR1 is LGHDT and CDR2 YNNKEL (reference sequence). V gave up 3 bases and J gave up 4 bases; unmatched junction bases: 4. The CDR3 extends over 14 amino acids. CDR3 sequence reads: CASSQQGAGETQYF. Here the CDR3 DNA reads TGTGCCAGCAGCCAGCAGGGGGCAGGAGAGACCCAGTACTTC.

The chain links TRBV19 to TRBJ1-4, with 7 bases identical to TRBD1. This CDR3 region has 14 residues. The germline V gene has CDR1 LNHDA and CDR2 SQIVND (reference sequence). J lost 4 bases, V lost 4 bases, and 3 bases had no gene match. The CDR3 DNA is TGTGCCAGTAGTAACAGGGGCGGTAATGAAAAACTGTTTTTT. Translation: CASSNRGGNEKLFF.

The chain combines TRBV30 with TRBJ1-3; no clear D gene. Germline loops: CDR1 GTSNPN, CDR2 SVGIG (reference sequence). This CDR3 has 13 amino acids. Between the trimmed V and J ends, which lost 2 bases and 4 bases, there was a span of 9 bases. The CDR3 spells CAWSRLMGNTIYF. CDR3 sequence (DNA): TGTGCCTGGAGTCGTCTAATGGGAAACACCATATATTTT.

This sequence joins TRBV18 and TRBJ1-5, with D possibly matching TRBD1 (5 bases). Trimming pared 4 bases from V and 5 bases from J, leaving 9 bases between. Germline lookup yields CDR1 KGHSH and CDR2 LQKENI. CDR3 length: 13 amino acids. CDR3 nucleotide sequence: TGTGCCAGCTCACGGGACTACGATCAGCCCCAGCATTTT. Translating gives CASSRDYDQPQHF.